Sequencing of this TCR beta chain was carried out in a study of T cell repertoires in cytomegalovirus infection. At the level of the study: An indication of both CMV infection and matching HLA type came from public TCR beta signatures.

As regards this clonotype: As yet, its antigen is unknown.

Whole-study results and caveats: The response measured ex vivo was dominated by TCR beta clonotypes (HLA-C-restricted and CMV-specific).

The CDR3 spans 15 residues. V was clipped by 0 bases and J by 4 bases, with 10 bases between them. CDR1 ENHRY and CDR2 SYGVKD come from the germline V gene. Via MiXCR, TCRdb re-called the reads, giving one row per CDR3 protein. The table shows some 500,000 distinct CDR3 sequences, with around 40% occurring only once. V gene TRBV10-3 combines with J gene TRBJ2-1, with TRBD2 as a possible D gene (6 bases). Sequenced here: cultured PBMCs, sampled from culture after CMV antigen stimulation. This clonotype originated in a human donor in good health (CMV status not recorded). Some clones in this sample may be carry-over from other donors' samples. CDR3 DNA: TGTGCCATCAGTGAGTCAGGCGGGATATACAATGAGCAGTTCTTC. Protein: CAISESGGIYNEQFF.